This TCR beta chain was captured by sequencing in a study of control samples from healthy donors and cancer patients. Clones were read by immunoSEQ multiplex PCR, and TCRdb kept only the in-frame ones, dropping some. Of approximately 170,000 clones in the sample, around 88% were seen once. Sequencing was done on a sample of blood. The receptor was isolated from a woman under 40 in good health.

CDR3 loop: CASSQFGTTQYF. CDR3 sequence (DNA): TGTGCCAGCAGCCAATTCGGGACCACTCAGTACTTC. V is TRBV3-1 (or the pseudogene TRBV3-2) and J is TRBJ2-7, with D perhaps matching TRBD1 or TRBD2 (5 bases each). CDR3 size: 12 residues. Trimming took off 2 bases at V and 10 bases at J, with 12 bases between the two ends. CDR1 is LGHDT and CDR2 is YNNKEL in the germline V gene (reference sequence).